Listed below are T cell receptor beta chains from one sample, sequenced in a study of radiation and T cells in renal cell carcinoma. Sequencing used immunoSEQ multiplex PCR; TCRdb keeps in-frame clones, though not all of them. The sample contains over 85,000 clones, 70% to 90% of which appear only once. Specimen: blood, collected from a patient whose treatment included radiotherapy and nephrectomy. All receptors come from a man in his fifties or sixties with renal cell carcinoma. CDR3s include the opening cysteine and the closing phenylalanine or tryptophan. Fields, in order: D gene, clone size, V gene, J gene, CDR3 DNA, CDR3 protein. The D gene is left open where the match is weak. Clone size is stated in some rows and not others, as once, few, many or a class when expanded.

>TRBD1|-|TRBV2|TRBJ1-5
TGTGCCAGCAGGCTCGACAGGGTAGGCCAGCCCCAGCATTTT
CASRLDRVGQPQHF
>-|-|TRBV27|TRBJ2-5
TGTGCCAGCAGTCCCCACTCCTCACAAGAGACCCAGTACTTC
CASSPHSSQETQYF
>-|few|TRBV4-1|TRBJ1-1
TGCGCCAGCAGCCAAGAGGAAAACACTGAAGCTTTCTTT
CASSQEENTEAFF
>-|-|TRBV11-2|TRBJ1-3
TGTGCCAGCAGCTTAGAAGGAGGGGGATCATCTGGAAACACCATATATTTT
CASSLEGGGSSGNTIYF
>-|once|TRBV6-5|TRBJ2-2
TGTGCCAGCAGTTACGATACAGGGGGGGGCACCGGGGAGCTGTTTTTT
CASSYDTGGGTGELFF
>-|-|TRBV5-6|TRBJ2-2
TGTGCCAGCAGCTTGGAGCTCGGGGGGGAGCTGTTTTTT
CASSLELGGELFF
>-|once|TRBV9|TRBJ2-1
TGTGCCAGCAGCCTCGGTCTAGCCAATGAGCAGTTCTTC
CASSLGLANEQFF
>TRBD2|-|TRBV4-3|TRBJ2-1
TGCGCCAGCAGCCCATATAGCGGGGGGGCCTATGAGCAGTTCTTC
CASSPYSGGAYEQFF
>TRBD1|-|TRBV5-1|TRBJ2-2
TGCGCCAGCAGCTTTAGTCCAGGGGGCACCGGGGAGCTGTTTTTT
CASSFSPGGTGELFF
>-|-|TRBV4-1|TRBJ2-5
TGCGCCAGCAGCCAAATCGGGTCCAAAGAGACCCAGTACTTC
CASSQIGSKETQYF
>-|-|TRBV18|TRBJ1-2
TGTGCCAGCTCACCCGACAGGAACAGCTATGGCTACACCTTC
CASSPDRNSYGYTF
>TRBD2|-|TRBV5-1|TRBJ2-3
TGCGCCAGCAGCTCTATAGCGGGAGGACGCACAGATACGCAGTATTTT
CASSSIAGGRTDTQYF
>-|-|TRBV6-1|TRBJ1-5
TGTGCCAGCAGTGAAGTATGGGACCTACGCGGGCAGCCCCAGCATTTT
CASSEVWDLRGQPQHF
>-|-|TRBV6-5|TRBJ1-6
TGTGCCAGCAGTTACGGCGGGGAGGAGGGAACCCTCCACTTT
CASSYGGEEGTLHF
>TRBD1|-|TRBV6-6|TRBJ2-1
TGTGCCAGCAGCCCGGCCGGGACAGCCTACAATGAGCAGTTCTTC
CASSPAGTAYNEQFF
>-|few|TRBV28|TRBJ1-1
TGTGCCAGCAACCTAGAGGCTCCCAGGGTGAACACTGAAGCTTTCTTT
CASNLEAPRVNTEAFF
>TRBD1|-|TRBV4-1|TRBJ2-7
TGCGCCAGCAGCCAATCACCGGAAGGACAGGTCAGGCACGAGCAGTACTTC
CASSQSPEGQVRHEQYF
>TRBD1|-|TRBV19|TRBJ1-5
TGTGCCAGTAGTGGATGGACAGGAGGGAATCAGCCCCAGCATTTT
CASSGWTGGNQPQHF
>-|-|TRBV9|TRBJ1-4
TGTGCCAGCAGCGTTTCTGCAACTAATGAAAAACTGTTTTTT
CASSVSATNEKLFF
>TRBD1|-|TRBV27|TRBJ1-1
TGTGCCAGCAGTTTATCCTTCGACAGGGCCATTAACACTGAAGCTTTCTTT
CASSLSFDRAINTEAFF
>TRBD1|once|TRBV15|TRBJ2-7
TGTGCCACCAGCAGAGACTCCGGACAGGGGGTTAACGAGCAGTACTTC
CATSRDSGQGVNEQYF
>TRBD1|-|TRBV10-2|TRBJ1-4
TGCGCCAGCAGTGACGGGACAGGGGTTGAAAAACTGTTTTTT
CASSDGTGVEKLFF
>-|-|TRBV7-2|TRBJ1-2
TGTGCCAGCAGCTTAGATGACGACGACGCTAACTATGGCTACACCTTC
CASSLDDDDANYGYTF
>TRBD1|once|TRBV5-5|TRBJ1-5
TGTGCCAGCAGCTTAATGGGACAGCAAAATCAGCCCCAGCATTTT
CASSLMGQQNQPQHF
>-|few|TRBV10-1|TRBJ1-1
TGCGCCAGCAGTGAGGGACAAGAGACTGAAGCTTTCTTT
CASSEGQETEAFF
>-|-|TRBV5-1|TRBJ2-3
TGCGCCAGCAGCTTGGTTACGGGGGGCACAGATACGCAGTATTTT
CASSLVTGGTDTQYF
>-|-|TRBV27|TRBJ1-5
TGTGCCAGCAGAGGACATATGGGACAGCCCCAGCATTTT
CASRGHMGQPQHF
>TRBD1|few|TRBV5-1|TRBJ2-7
TGCGCCAGCGGCCCGCGACAGGGTCCCTACGAGCAGTACTTC
CASGPRQGPYEQYF
>-|-|TRBV9|TRBJ2-5
TGTGCCAGCAGCCCCCGGAGATCAGAGACCCAGTACTTC
CASSPRRSETQYF
>TRBD2|-|TRBV5-1|TRBJ2-3
TGCGCCAGCAGCTGGGGACTAGCGGACACAGATACGCAGTATTTT
CASSWGLADTDTQYF
>-|-|TRBV27|TRBJ1-5
TGTGCCAGCAGTCCGAGTAAGGGGTGGGACCAGCCCCAGCATTTT
CASSPSKGWDQPQHF
>-|-|TRBV30|TRBJ2-1
TGTGCCTGGAGTCCCGAGAATACGTATGAGCAGTTCTTC
CAWSPENTYEQFF
>-|-|TRBV18|TRBJ1-1
TGTGCCAGCTCACCCGACAGAAGCCTTGAAGCTTTCTTT
CASSPDRSLEAFF
>-|-|TRBV5-1|TRBJ2-1
TGCGCCAGCAGCTTGGGAAGCTCCTACAATGAGCAGTTCTTC
CASSLGSSYNEQFF
>-|-|TRBV6-5|TRBJ2-7
TGTGCCAGCGCGGACGGGACCTACGAGCAGTACTTC
CASADGTYEQYF